These 14 T cell receptor beta chains were all obtained from the same sample, sequenced in a study of control samples from healthy donors and cancer patients. Profiling relied on immunoSEQ multiplex PCR, and the TCRdb table lists in-frame clones only, not all of them. The sample contains over 150,000 clones, roughly 92% of which appear only once. The sample consisted of blood. The source of these receptors is a woman in her late teens or twenties in good health.

The rearrangement links TRBV19 to TRBJ1-1, with D perhaps matching TRBD1 (6 bases). V was shortened by 7 bases and J by 2 bases, with 11 bases between the two germline ends. CDR3 size: 13 residues. CDR1 is LNHDA, CDR2 SQIVND, per germline (reference sequence). CDR3 in amino acids: CASTTRGNTEAFF. The CDR3 DNA sequence: TGTGCCAGTACCACCAGGGGAAACACTGAAGCTTTCTTT. Full variable domain (missing parts from reference TRBV19 and TRBJ1-1): DGGITQSPKYLFRKEGQNVTLSCEQNLNHDAMYWYRQDPGQGLRLIYYSQIVNDFQKGDIAEGYSVSREKKESFPLTVTSAQKNPTAFYLCASTTRGNTEAFFGQGTRLTVV.

V gene TRBV19 combines with J gene TRBJ2-5, with 7 nucleotides matching TRBD1. J lost 5 bases, V lost 9 bases, and 6 bases had no gene match. This CDR3 comprises 12 residues. Looked up from germline, CDR1 is LNHDA and CDR2 is SQIVND (reference sequence). DNA of the CDR3: TGTGCCAGCTCGACAGGGTTGGAGACCCAGTACTTC. Its translation: CASSTGLETQYF.

The chain recombines TRBV7-8 with TRBJ2-1; 8 bases are a match to TRBD2. Germline V CDR1 and CDR2: SGHVS, FQNEAQ. Losses at the gene ends were 5 bases for V and 12 bases for J; bases not matched to a gene: 15. This CDR3 is 15 amino acids long. The CDR3 loop reads CASSQTSVTTRGQFF. The DNA for the CDR3 is TGTGCCAGCAGCCAGACTAGCGTCACCACCCGCGGGCAGTTCTTC.

This clone appeared once. The CDR3 DNA follows: TGTGCCAGCAGCTTAGATCGGCTGGTGGATACGCAGTATTTT. Amino acids: CASSLDRLVDTQYF. V usage is TRBV11-2 and J usage is TRBJ2-3; D ambiguous. Germline values: CDR1 SGHAT, CDR2 FQNNGV. CDR3 length: 14 residues. Deletions cut 0 bases from V and 6 bases from J, with 10 bases between. Supplemented by reference TRBV11-2 and TRBJ2-3, the full variable domain reads EAGVAQSPRYKIIEKRQSVAFWCNPISGHATLYWYQQILGQGPKLLIQFQNNGVVDDSQLPKDRFSAERLKGVDSTLKIQPAKLEDSAVYLCASSLDRLVDTQYFGPGTRLTVL.

V and J are TRBV27 and TRBJ1-2, with D tentatively TRBD1 (5 bases). Trimming pared 4 bases from V and 5 bases from J, leaving 20 bases between. This CDR3 has 16 amino acids. Germline CDR1 reads MNHEY; CDR2 reads SMNVEV (reference sequence). The CDR3, as DNA: TGTGCCAGCAGTTCCATCCGGGACCCGGGCAGATATGGCTACACCTTC. Encoded protein: CASSSIRDPGRYGYTF.

This chain connects TRBV10-3 to TRBJ2-1, with D possibly TRBD2 on 5 matching bases. The CDR3 length is 13 residues. V dropped 8 bases and J dropped 4 bases, with 12 bases sitting between them. Germline CDR1 reads ENHRY; CDR2 reads SYGVKD. CDR3 in DNA: TGTGCCATCGGAGGCAGTACTTACAATGAGCAGTTCTTC. It yields the protein CAIGGSTYNEQFF.

The chain links TRBV5-1 to TRBJ2-1, with D possibly matching TRBD2 (7 bases). The CDR3 is 18 amino acids. The V end lost 5 bases, the J end lost 0 bases, and 21 bases lay between the germline ends. Germline-derived CDR1 and CDR2 are SGHRS and YFSETQ. CDR3 loop: CASRGGGPTHLSYNEQFF. CDR3 nucleotides: TGCGCCAGCAGAGGGGGAGGGCCTACACACCTCTCCTACAATGAGCAGTTCTTC.

The chain employs TRBV7-9 and TRBJ1-6; TRBD1 is a possible D gene (6 bases). The ends were cut back, 5 bases at V and 7 bases at J, with 12 bases in the middle. CDR1 is SEHNR and CDR2 is FQNEAQ in the germline V gene (reference sequence). The CDR3 covers 14 residues. In DNA, the CDR3 is TGTGCCAGCAGCCTTCAGGGGCACAATTCACCCCTCCACTTT. The encoded protein is CASSLQGHNSPLHF.

V and J are TRBV7-2 and TRBJ2-6; D is perhaps TRBD1 (6 bases). Germline V gene data show CDR1 as SGHTA and CDR2 as FQGNSA. This CDR3 contains 15 residues. With 5 bases removed from V and 5 bases from J, the gap between germline ends came to 13 bases. The CDR3 DNA sequence: TGTGCCAGCAGCCCGACCAGGGGCAGGGCCAACGTCCTGACTTTC. Its protein is CASSPTRGRANVLTF.

This chain uses TRBV5-4 with TRBJ1-6; 8 bases are shared with TRBD1. Unmatched junction bases numbered 10, after V lost 4 bases and J lost 4 bases. Germline CDR1 is SGHNT and CDR2 is YYREEE (reference sequence). The CDR3 is 17 amino acids. This chain's CDR3 is CASSPGTGPTYNSPLHF. CDR3 nucleotide sequence: TGTGCCAGCAGCCCAGGGACAGGTCCAACATATAATTCACCCCTCCACTTT.

This clone was counted a few times. This chain joins TRBV7-2 and TRBJ2-3, with 7 positions matching TRBD1. With 6 bases clipped from V and 4 bases from J, the junction kept 10 bases outside the gene matches. The CDR3 has 15 amino acids. Germline V gene lookup returns CDR1 SGHTA and CDR2 FQGNSA. CDR3 DNA sequence: TGTGCCAGCAGACAGGGGTCCCTACATTCAGATACGCAGTATTTT. Translating gives CASRQGSLHSDTQYF.

The chain carries TRBV10-2 and TRBJ2-1, with a weak D call TRBD2 (6 bases). The V gene's germline CDR1 is WSHSY and CDR2 SAAADI. This CDR3 is built from 13 residues. The V end lost 8 bases, the J end lost 7 bases, and 15 bases lay between the germline ends. This CDR3 is CASGWDFPNEQFF. DNA of the CDR3: TGCGCCAGCGGATGGGACTTTCCGAATGAGCAGTTCTTC.

V and J are TRBV11-2 and TRBJ1-2; 9 bases agree with TRBD1. Germline V lookup: CDR1 SGHAT, CDR2 FQNNGV. Trimming took 7 bases from V and 8 from J; bases not matched to a gene: 14. CDR3 length: 15 residues. The DNA of the CDR3 is TGTGCCAGCACCCCCCCCGGGACAGGGTCGGGCGGCTACACCTTC. It specifies CASTPPGTGSGGYTF.

This clone was seen just once. V and J are TRBV19 and TRBJ1-4; D gene ambiguous. CDR3 length: 16 residues. Germline V gene sequence: CDR1 LNHDA, CDR2 SQIVND (reference sequence). Trimming left V 6 bases short and J 0 bases short, with 14 bases between. This chain's CDR3 is CASSHPRGATNEKLFF. CDR3 coding DNA: TGTGCCAGTAGCCACCCCCGAGGCGCAACTAATGAAAAACTGTTTTTT.